This entry describes one TCR beta chain. The antigen is not known. The record originates from a study of cytomegalovirus exposure and HLA in healthy donors. Study observations and caveats: The study listed around 150 cytomegalovirus-associated TCR beta chains. A later analysis found that most CMV-associated TCR beta chains appeared HLA-restricted.

CDR1 LNHDA and CDR2 SQIVND come from the germline V gene (reference sequence). This CDR3 is 14 amino acids long. Trimming took 6 bases from V and 12 from J, leaving 18 bases between them. Primers for the PCR totalled 60 Vbeta and 13 Jbeta. This table comes from immunoSEQ multiplex PCR, and its TCRdb copy is limited to in-frame clones, with some not included. The sample holds roughly 130,000 clones, over 75% seen once. Sequences were obtained from PBMCs. The sequence came from a woman in her 50s in good health and CMV-seropositive. The V and J genes are TRBV19 and TRBJ1-6; D gene ambiguous. CDR3 sequence reads: CASREQDLNEPLHF. As DNA, the CDR3 is TGTGCCAGTAGGGAGCAAGACCTTAACGAACCCCTCCACTTT.